This T cell receptor (beta chain) was identified during a study of Ad26.COV2.S vaccination and SARS-CoV-2 variants. General observations from the study: Vaccinees reportedly had broad spike-specific CD8+ and CD4+ T cell responses. Spike-specific TCR breadth ran higher among vaccine recipients than placebo recipients.

Comments on this clone: The target antigen is unknown.

The repertoire was sequenced with immunoSEQ multiplex PCR; TCRdb's copy has only in-frame clones and lacks some. The table shows about 350,000 clones, with 92% occurring only once. Sequenced here: peripheral blood, sampled after recovery from COVID-19. The sequence was collected from a human donor who had recovered from COVID-19.

For the CDR3, the DNA is TGTGCCAGCACAGGGGGAACCTACGAGCAGTACTTC. Its translation: CASTGGTYEQYF. This chain connects TRBV11-2 to TRBJ2-7; TRBD1 matches at 7 bases. The CDR3 contains 12 residues. CDR1 and CDR2 from the germline V gene are SGHAT and FQNNGV. After removal of 7 bases from V and 2 bases from J, the junction contained 2 bases not matched to a gene.